These 13 T cell receptor beta chains came from one sample sequenced in a study of blood T cells in healthy people across ages. For the second PCR, which ran for roughly 6 to 12 cycles, a sample-barcoded 5' primer and a J-beta primer mix were used. TCRdb ran MiXCR on the 5' RACE reads and lists one entry per CDR3 protein. Of around 600,000 distinct CDR3 sequences listed, 47% were seen once; the top ten hold under 30%. Sequencing used blood. These TCRs come from a man at least 80 years old in good health.

This clonotype came up a few times. CDR3 in DNA: TGTGCCAGCAGCTTGGCCACGGACCAGACCTATGGCTACACCTTC. It yields the protein CASSLATDQTYGYTF. The chain uses TRBV5-5 and TRBJ1-2; D is ambiguous. The germline V gene encodes CDR1 SGHKS and CDR2 YYEKEE (reference sequence). Trimming cost V 0 bases and J 4 bases, with 13 bases left between them. This CDR3 comprises 15 residues.

This clonotype was seen only a few times. The genes are TRBV4-1 and TRBJ2-1, with D maybe TRBD2 (6 bases). The CDR3 totals 14 residues. Trimming took off 0 bases at V and 9 bases at J, with 12 bases between the two ends. CDR1 MGHRA and CDR2 YSYEKL come from the germline V gene. CDR3 amino acids: CASSQEAQGLEQFF. In DNA, the CDR3 is TGCGCCAGCAGCCAAGAGGCCCAGGGACTTGAGCAGTTCTTC.

This clonotype came up once. The chain uses TRBV20-1 and TRBJ1-2, with TRBD1 as a possible D gene (5 bases). CDR1 and CDR2 from the germline V gene are DFQATT and SNEGSKA (reference sequence). V was clipped by 5 bases and J by 6 bases, with 10 bases between them. CDR3 length: 11 amino acids. The CDR3 coding sequence is TGCAGTGCTCCGGACATCAATGGCTACACCTTC. Encoded protein: CSAPDINGYTF.

The rearrangement links TRBV6-5 to TRBJ2-3; 13 bases are shared with TRBD2. The ends lost 5 bases at V and 6 bases at J; junction bases unmatched: 5. This CDR3 spans 15 amino acids. Germline CDR1 and CDR2: MNHEY and SVGAGI. The CDR3 protein is CASSRTSGGSDTQYF. DNA for the CDR3: TGTGCCAGCAGTCGGACTAGCGGGGGTTCGGATACGCAGTATTTT.

V usage is TRBV12-3 or TRBV12-4 and J usage is TRBJ2-3; D might be TRBD2 (6 bases). The CDR3 has 17 amino acids. V was trimmed by 5 bases and J by 3 bases, leaving 21 bases between them. CDR3 nucleotides: TGTGCCAGCAGTCGGTTATCGTTAGCGGATCTTACAGATACGCAGTATTTT. The encoded protein is CASSRLSLADLTDTQYF.

The chain recombines TRBV28 with TRBJ2-7; tentative D call: TRBD2 (5 bases). This CDR3 has 13 amino acids. Trimming removed 8 bases from V and 2 bases from J, with 13 bases in between. From germline, CDR1 is MDHEN and CDR2 SYDVKM. CDR3 residues: CASRVGLPYEQYF. The CDR3, as DNA: TGTGCCAGCCGCGTCGGACTCCCCTACGAGCAGTACTTC.

The chain carries TRBV7-9 and TRBJ2-7; 10 nucleotides align to TRBD1. From germline, CDR1 is SEHNR and CDR2 FQNEAQ (reference sequence). Unmatched junction bases numbered 10, after V lost 5 bases and J lost 6 bases. CDR3 length: 15 amino acids. The CDR3: CASSDVDRGLSEQYF. In DNA, the CDR3 is TGTGCCAGCAGCGACGTTGACAGGGGGCTGTCCGAGCAGTACTTC.

This clonotype has a handful of counts. The CDR3 DNA reads as TGTGCCAGCAGCGTGGGGGGCCCTCACAATGAGCAGTTCTTC. It is translated as CASSVGGPHNEQFF. J is TRBJ2-1 and V is TRBV9; D may match TRBD1 or TRBD2 (6 bases each). The CDR3 runs to 14 residues. V was cut by 2 bases and J by 5 bases, with 11 bases left in between. Germline assignment: CDR1 SGDLS and CDR2 YYNGEE.

Remarks on this clonotype: One end of the junction varies from germline; a read error may be responsible. The chain recombines TRBV5-4 with TRBJ2-4; 11 bases align to TRBD2. CDR1 is SGHNT, CDR2 YYREEE, per germline (reference sequence). This CDR3 is 15 amino acids long. CDR3 sequence: CTSSLAGTSGNIQYF. The CDR3 DNA reads TGTACCAGCAGCTTGGCCGGGACTAGCGGAAACATTCAGTACTTC. Supplemented by reference TRBV5-4 and TRBJ2-4, the full variable domain reads ETGVTQSPTHLIKTRGQQVTLRCSSQSGHNTVSWYQQALGQGPQFIFQYYREEENGRGNFPPRFSGLQFPNYSSELNVNALELDDSALYLCTSSLAGTSGNIQYFGAGTRLSVL.

This clonotype was counted a few times. J is TRBJ2-1 and V is TRBV12-3 or TRBV12-4, with 7 bases identical to TRBD2. The CDR3 extends over 13 amino acids. V shed 8 bases, J shed 8 bases, and the junction held 9 bases outside the gene matches. The CDR3 DNA follows: TGTGCCAGCTGCCGACTAGCAGGATATGAGCAGTTCTTC. It codes for CASCRLAGYEQFF.

The chain combines TRBV5-1 with TRBJ2-1, with D perhaps TRBD1 (6 bases). CDR1 and CDR2 (germline): SGHRS, YFSETQ. This CDR3 has 15 amino acids. The germline V and J ends were trimmed by 5 bases and 6 bases, with 18 bases remaining between them. The CDR3 DNA follows: TGCGCCAGCAGACCCTCAGGGGCGCCTTTCAATGAGCAGTTCTTC. Amino acids: CASRPSGAPFNEQFF.

The chain uses TRBV25-1 and TRBJ2-4; D is unresolved. With the DNA end fitting TRBJ2-7 better, the J assignment may be wrong. Germline V CDR1 and CDR2: MGHDK, SYGVNS. The CDR3 runs 11 residues. The CDR3 sequence is CASTGRYEQYF. The DNA of the CDR3 is TGTGCCAGCACAGGTCGGTACGAGCAGTACTTC.

This clonotype was seen a few times. The CDR3: CASSLTGIGVEQFF. Here the CDR3 DNA reads TGTGCCAGCAGCTTAACAGGGATTGGTGTTGAGCAGTTCTTC. The gene calls are TRBV7-2 and TRBJ2-1; possible D gene TRBD1, 6 bases. In germline, CDR1 is SGHTA, CDR2 FQGNSA. The germline V and J ends were trimmed by 2 bases and 9 bases, with 14 bases remaining between them. This CDR3 is built from 14 residues. Based on the CDR3 plus reference TRBV7-2 and TRBJ2-1, the full variable domain is GAGVSQSPSNKVTEKGKDVELRCDPISGHTALYWYRQSLGQGLEFLIYFQGNSAPDKSGLPSDRFSAERTGGSVSTLTIQRTQQEDSAVYLCASSLTGIGVEQFFGPGTRLTVL.